A selection of T cell receptor beta chains follows, all from one sample in a study of T-cell reconstitution after alpha-beta-depleted transplantation in children. Using its own MiXCR run on the PCR reads, TCRdb lists one record per CDR3 protein. The table includes approximately 490,000 distinct CDR3 sequences, over 9.5% detected once. The material sequenced was PBMCs, taken before TCRalphabeta/CD19-depleted stem cell transplant. The receptors here all came from a child under 10 years old with inherited bone marrow failure, due to receive a stem cell transplant. Both conserved end residues are trimmed from each CDR3. The order of the fields is CDR3 protein, J gene, D gene, V gene. A D gene is named only where the DNA matches it firmly.

CDR3aa: ASRGQGETQY
j_gene: TRBJ2-5
d_gene: TRBD1
v_gene: TRBV6-1

CDR3aa: ASSFGGVPAEQY
j_gene: TRBJ2-7
d_gene: TRBD2
v_gene: TRBV7-2

CDR3aa: ASVIRIYSNQPQH
j_gene: TRBJ1-5
d_gene: NA
v_gene: TRBV6-1

CDR3aa: AWSLGAHSGANVLT
j_gene: TRBJ2-6
d_gene: NA
v_gene: TRBV30

CDR3aa: ASSPLAGETYEQY
j_gene: TRBJ2-7
d_gene: TRBD2
v_gene: TRBV7-8

CDR3aa: ASSLGLAPREQY
j_gene: TRBJ2-7
d_gene: TRBD2
v_gene: TRBV4-2

CDR3aa: ASSHLGLAHYNEQF
j_gene: TRBJ2-1
d_gene: TRBD2
v_gene: TRBV4-1

CDR3aa: ASSLFGSFQETQY
j_gene: TRBJ2-5
d_gene: NA
v_gene: TRBV27

CDR3aa: AISEPQGNEQF
j_gene: TRBJ2-1
d_gene: NA
v_gene: TRBV10-3

CDR3aa: SARHLQGIDEQF
j_gene: TRBJ2-1
d_gene: TRBD1
v_gene: TRBV20-1

CDR3aa: ASSLARTDNEQF
j_gene: TRBJ2-1
d_gene: NA
v_gene: TRBV11-2

CDR3aa: ASSSELAPSTDTQY
j_gene: TRBJ2-3
d_gene: TRBD2
v_gene: TRBV4-3

CDR3aa: ASSASRDGRGNEQF
j_gene: TRBJ2-1
d_gene: NA
v_gene: TRBV6-1

CDR3aa: ASSQVLENTGELF
j_gene: TRBJ2-2
d_gene: NA
v_gene: TRBV27

CDR3aa: ASRSGTPYNEQF
j_gene: TRBJ2-1
d_gene: TRBD2
v_gene: TRBV5-1

CDR3aa: ASLRSSGSDTQY
j_gene: TRBJ2-3
d_gene: NA
v_gene: TRBV5-1

CDR3aa: ASRTQQYTEAF
j_gene: TRBJ1-1
d_gene: NA
v_gene: TRBV6-6

CDR3aa: SASRRQGNTGELF
j_gene: TRBJ2-2
d_gene: TRBD1
v_gene: TRBV20-1

CDR3aa: ASSQVVRENYGYT
j_gene: TRBJ1-2
d_gene: NA
v_gene: TRBV4-1

CDR3aa: ASSPRSVSTEAF
j_gene: TRBJ1-1
d_gene: NA
v_gene: TRBV11-2

CDR3aa: ASCLGLAGAPSFNEQF
j_gene: TRBJ2-1
d_gene: TRBD2
v_gene: TRBV5-8

CDR3aa: ASSLSQGNSPLH
j_gene: TRBJ1-6
d_gene: NA
v_gene: TRBV27

CDR3aa: ASSPDSRYTGELF
j_gene: TRBJ2-2
d_gene: NA
v_gene: TRBV11-3

CDR3aa: ASSLWSWGNYEQY
j_gene: TRBJ2-7
d_gene: NA
v_gene: TRBV12-3/TRBV12-4

CDR3aa: ASSQDPGTGSSDTQY
j_gene: TRBJ2-3
d_gene: TRBD1
v_gene: TRBV4-3

CDR3aa: ASSQFSGRVYNEQF
j_gene: TRBJ2-1
d_gene: TRBD2
v_gene: TRBV4-3

CDR3aa: SVGGLAGDSVSYEQY
j_gene: TRBJ2-7
d_gene: TRBD2
v_gene: TRBV29-1

CDR3aa: ATSSYQGGDTDTQY
j_gene: TRBJ2-3
d_gene: NA
v_gene: TRBV15

CDR3aa: ASSRRGGREFNEQY
j_gene: TRBJ2-7
d_gene: TRBD2
v_gene: TRBV27

CDR3aa: SVEDIRERNEQF
j_gene: TRBJ2-1
d_gene: NA
v_gene: TRBV29-1

CDR3aa: ASSLVWGSSEQY
j_gene: TRBJ2-7
d_gene: NA
v_gene: TRBV7-8

CDR3aa: ASSLLPTGELF
j_gene: TRBJ2-2
d_gene: NA
v_gene: TRBV28

CDR3aa: ASSRRTSAGVWADTQY
j_gene: TRBJ2-3
d_gene: TRBD2
v_gene: TRBV6-2/TRBV6-3

CDR3aa: ASSLGPNPTYNEQF
j_gene: TRBJ2-1
d_gene: NA
v_gene: TRBV13

CDR3aa: SARTRYGESYEQY
j_gene: TRBJ2-7
d_gene: NA
v_gene: TRBV20-1

CDR3aa: ASSLRGAYSGEDYNEQF
j_gene: TRBJ2-1
d_gene: TRBD2
v_gene: TRBV11-1

CDR3aa: ASSSSGRAVETQY
j_gene: TRBJ2-5
d_gene: TRBD2
v_gene: TRBV5-6

CDR3aa: ASSRGTGGSGNQPQH
j_gene: TRBJ1-5
d_gene: TRBD1
v_gene: TRBV3-1

CDR3aa: ASSLVIWGSTEAF
j_gene: TRBJ1-1
d_gene: NA
v_gene: TRBV11-2

CDR3aa: ASWTNGLGELF
j_gene: TRBJ2-2
d_gene: NA
v_gene: TRBV2

CDR3aa: ASSPRQGGGNTEAF
j_gene: TRBJ1-1
d_gene: TRBD1
v_gene: TRBV18

CDR3aa: SATLEGGTQY
j_gene: TRBJ2-5
d_gene: NA
v_gene: TRBV20-1

CDR3aa: ASSGGPARFEETQY
j_gene: TRBJ2-5
d_gene: NA
v_gene: TRBV6-1

CDR3aa: ASSDRVLENTIY
j_gene: TRBJ1-3
d_gene: TRBD1
v_gene: TRBV11-2

CDR3aa: ATSDSDWTRAGTDTQY
j_gene: TRBJ2-3
d_gene: NA
v_gene: TRBV24-1

CDR3aa: ASSYRGATYEQY
j_gene: TRBJ2-7
d_gene: TRBD1
v_gene: TRBV5-8

CDR3aa: ASGSNRGTSGPNTGELF
j_gene: TRBJ2-2
d_gene: TRBD2
v_gene: TRBV12-5

CDR3aa: ATSRMQGAGELF
j_gene: TRBJ2-2
d_gene: NA
v_gene: TRBV15

CDR3aa: SVEAGFYEQY
j_gene: TRBJ2-7
d_gene: NA
v_gene: TRBV29-1

CDR3aa: ASSVGPGPDTQY
j_gene: TRBJ2-3
d_gene: NA
v_gene: TRBV19

CDR3aa: ASSLVPGGTEAF
j_gene: TRBJ1-1
d_gene: TRBD1
v_gene: TRBV7-9

CDR3aa: ASSHGIAGGPGEQY
j_gene: TRBJ2-7
d_gene: TRBD2
v_gene: TRBV7-6